The 10 T cell receptor beta chains given below trace back to one sample, sequenced in a study of long-term antiretroviral therapy in people with HIV. This was the immunoSEQ v3.0 assay at survey level. The protocol was immunoSEQ multiplex PCR, while the TCRdb copy is restricted to in-frame clones and leaves out a portion. The sample has some 20,000 clones, roughly 75% seen once; the top ten hold 12% to 15%. The material was unsorted PBMCs, obtained 2.9 years after starting antiretroviral therapy. These receptors were collected from a woman aged 25 to 39 with HIV.

This chain uses TRBV5-1 with TRBJ2-7; 9 bases are shared with TRBD1. The V and J ends lost 2 bases and 1 base, in that order; junction bases with no gene match: 1. This CDR3 region has 14 residues. Germline values: CDR1 SGHRS, CDR2 YFSETQ. CDR3 in DNA: TGCGCCAGCAGCTTCGACAGGGGGTCCTACGAGCAGTACTTC. The encoded protein is CASSFDRGSYEQYF.

This clone was picked up one time. The chain employs TRBV10-2 and TRBJ2-2; D may correspond to TRBD1 or TRBD2 (6 bases each). Germline loops: CDR1 WSHSY, CDR2 SAAADI. Trimming removed 4 bases from V and 7 bases from J, with 13 bases in between. This CDR3 is 14 amino acids long. CDR3 protein: CASSARGAGGELFF. In nucleotides, the CDR3 is TGCGCCAGCAGTGCAAGGGGGGCGGGCGGGGAGCTGTTTTTT.

The chain is built from TRBV29-1 and TRBJ1-1, with unresolved D. Trimming removed 5 bases from V and 4 bases from J, with 5 bases in between. The length of the CDR3 is 10 residues. In germline, CDR1 is SQVTM, CDR2 ANQGSEA. CDR3 residues: CSVYSTEAFF. The CDR3 nucleotides read TGCAGCGTTTATAGCACTGAAGCTTTCTTT.

V and J are TRBV19 and TRBJ1-1; 8 nucleotides match TRBD1. V was pared by 7 bases and J by 0 bases, with 10 bases of the junction left unmatched. Germline V gives CDR1 LNHDA, CDR2 SQIVND (reference sequence). CDR3 length equals 16 residues. Here the CDR3 reads CASTNTRTGMNTEAFF. In DNA, the CDR3 is TGTGCCAGTACCAACACAAGGACAGGGATGAACACTGAAGCTTTCTTT.

CDR3 protein: CASSLGLGVTGELFF. The CDR3 DNA reads as TGCGCCAGCAGCTTGGGACTAGGAGTCACCGGGGAGCTGTTTTTT. The gene calls are TRBV5-1 and TRBJ2-2; D possibly corresponds to TRBD2 (6 bases). The CDR3 contains 15 residues. V lost 0 bases to trimming and J lost 4 bases, with 10 bases between them. Looked up from germline, CDR1 is SGHRS and CDR2 is YFSETQ.

This clone was detected a few times. The rearrangement links TRBV4-2 to TRBJ1-5, with D possibly matching TRBD1 (5 bases). V dropped 0 bases and J dropped 6 bases, with 9 bases sitting between them. This CDR3 has 14 amino acids. Germline-derived CDR1 and CDR2 are LGHNA and YNFKEQ. CDR3 sequence reads: CASSQDWGSQPQHF. DNA for the CDR3: TGTGCCAGCAGCCAAGATTGGGGGAGTCAGCCCCAGCATTTT.

This chain connects TRBV29-1 to TRBJ2-6; no reliable D call. The V gene's germline CDR1 is SQVTM and CDR2 ANQGSEA. The CDR3 has 12 residues. V was pared by 5 bases and J by 4 bases, with 6 bases between. This CDR3 is CSVRTGANVLTF. The CDR3 coding sequence is TGCAGCGTTCGGACGGGGGCCAACGTCCTGACTTTC.

The CDR3 sequence is CASRRQGNYGYTF. DNA of the CDR3: TGTGCCAGCAGGCGACAGGGAAACTATGGCTACACCTTC. The rearrangement uses TRBV27 and TRBJ1-2, with 7 bases fitting TRBD1. This CDR3 contains 13 residues. The V segment lost 6 bases and the J segment 2 bases; nucleotides outside the gene matches: 3. Germline V gene sequence: CDR1 MNHEY, CDR2 SMNVEV (reference sequence).

The chain couples TRBV5-1 to TRBJ1-3; D call uncertain. CDR3 length: 15 residues. The germline V gene has CDR1 SGHRS and CDR2 YFSETQ. Trimming removed 3 bases from V and 4 bases from J, with 14 bases in between. CDR3 loop: CASSSLGTMGNTIYF. The CDR3 nucleotides read TGCGCCAGCAGCTCCCTGGGAACAATGGGAAACACCATATATTTT.

The V and J genes are TRBV5-1 and TRBJ1-1; the D is unclear. The germline gives CDR1 SGHRS, CDR2 YFSETQ. Trimming left V 1 base short and J 1 base short, with 8 bases between. This CDR3 comprises 14 residues. CDR3 bases: TGCGCCAGCAGCTTGCTTTCCGCGAACACTGAAGCTTTCTTT. Residues: CASSLLSANTEAFF.